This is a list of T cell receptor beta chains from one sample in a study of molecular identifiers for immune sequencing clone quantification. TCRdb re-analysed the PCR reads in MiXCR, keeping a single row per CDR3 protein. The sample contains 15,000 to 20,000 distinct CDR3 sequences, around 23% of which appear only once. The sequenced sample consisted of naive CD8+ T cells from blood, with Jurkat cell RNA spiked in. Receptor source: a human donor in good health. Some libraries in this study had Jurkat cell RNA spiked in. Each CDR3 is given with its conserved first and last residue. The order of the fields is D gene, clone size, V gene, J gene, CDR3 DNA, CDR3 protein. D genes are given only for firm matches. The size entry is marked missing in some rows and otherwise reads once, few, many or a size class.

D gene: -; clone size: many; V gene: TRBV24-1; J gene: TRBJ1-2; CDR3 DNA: TGTGCCACCAGTGATCCAGGGTTGAGCTATGGCTACACCTTC; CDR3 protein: CATSDPGLSYGYTF
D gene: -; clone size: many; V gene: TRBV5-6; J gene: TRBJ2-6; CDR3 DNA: TGTGCCAGCAGAGAACTCGTCGGACCTGGGGCCAACGTCCTGACTTTC; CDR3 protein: CASRELVGPGANVLTF
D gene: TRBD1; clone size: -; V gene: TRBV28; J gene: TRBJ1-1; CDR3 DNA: TGTGCCAGCGACCAGACAGGGCGGAACACTGAAGCTTTCTTT; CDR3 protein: CASDQTGRNTEAFF
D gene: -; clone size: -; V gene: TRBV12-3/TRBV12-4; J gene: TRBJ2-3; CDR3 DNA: TGTGCCAGCAGTTTAGCGCTAGTCAGACGCACAGATACGCAGTATTTT; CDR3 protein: CASSLALVRRTDTQYF
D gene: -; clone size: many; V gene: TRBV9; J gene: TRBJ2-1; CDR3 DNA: TGTGCCAGCAGCGTAGGCGATTATGAGCAGTTCTTC; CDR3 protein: CASSVGDYEQFF
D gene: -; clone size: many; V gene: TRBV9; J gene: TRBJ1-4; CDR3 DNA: TGTGCCAGCAGCGCCTCCGGGACGTTCGTGGAAAAACTGTTTTTT; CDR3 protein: CASSASGTFVEKLFF
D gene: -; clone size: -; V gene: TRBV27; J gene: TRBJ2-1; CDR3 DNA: TGTGCCGGCACCCCCTCTGGCTCCTACAATGAGCAGTTCTTC; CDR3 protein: CAGTPSGSYNEQFF
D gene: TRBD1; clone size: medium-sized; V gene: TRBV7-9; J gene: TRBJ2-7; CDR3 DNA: TGTGCCAGCAGCCCAGGGACAGGGCTTACCTACGAGCAGTACTTC; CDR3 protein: CASSPGTGLTYEQYF
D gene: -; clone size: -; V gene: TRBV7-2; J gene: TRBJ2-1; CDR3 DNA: TGTGCCAGCAGCTTCCGCTTTTCGACCGGGGGATGGGATGAGCAGTTCTTC; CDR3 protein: CASSFRFSTGGWDEQFF
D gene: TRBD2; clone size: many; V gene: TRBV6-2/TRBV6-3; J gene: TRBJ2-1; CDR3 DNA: TGTGCCAGCAGTCCCCTGGGGCGGGAGATCAATGAGCAGTTCTTC; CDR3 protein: CASSPLGREINEQFF
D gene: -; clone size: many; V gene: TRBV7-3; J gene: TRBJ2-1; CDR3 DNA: TGTGCCAGCAGCTTAGTCCCCAACAATGAGCAGTTCTTC; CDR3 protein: CASSLVPNNEQFF
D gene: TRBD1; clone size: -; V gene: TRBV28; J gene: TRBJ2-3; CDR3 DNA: TGTGCCAGCAGCAACCGGGACAGGGTTTGGGGCACAGATACGCAGTATTTT; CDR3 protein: CASSNRDRVWGTDTQYF
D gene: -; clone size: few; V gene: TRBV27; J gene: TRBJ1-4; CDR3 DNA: TGTGCCAGCAGTCGCGGGGAAAAACTGTTTTTT; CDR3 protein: CASSRGEKLFF
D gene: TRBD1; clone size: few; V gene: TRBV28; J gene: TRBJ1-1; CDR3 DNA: TGTGCCAGCAGTTTCGGGACAGGGGGCACTGAAGCTTTCTTT; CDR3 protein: CASSFGTGGTEAFF
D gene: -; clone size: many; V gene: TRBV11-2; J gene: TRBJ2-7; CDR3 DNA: TGTGCCAGCAGCTTAGGACTAGCCTACGAGCAGTACTTC; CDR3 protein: CASSLGLAYEQYF
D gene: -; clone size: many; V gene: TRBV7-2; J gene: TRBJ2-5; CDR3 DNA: TGTGCCAGCAGCCGAACCTCGGACTGGTACCAAGAGACCCAGTACTTC; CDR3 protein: CASSRTSDWYQETQYF
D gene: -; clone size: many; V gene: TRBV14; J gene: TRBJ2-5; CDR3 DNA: TGTGCCAGCAGCCAAGATCGGGTACAAGAGACCCAGTACTTC; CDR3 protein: CASSQDRVQETQYF
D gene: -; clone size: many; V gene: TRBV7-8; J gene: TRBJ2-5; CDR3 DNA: TGTGCCAGCAGCTTAGGGGGGCGTTGGCAAGAGACCCAGTACTTC; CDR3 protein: CASSLGGRWQETQYF
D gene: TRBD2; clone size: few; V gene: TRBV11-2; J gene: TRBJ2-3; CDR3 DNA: TGTGCCAGCAGCAGAGGGGTCCTGACTAGCGGATCAGATACGCAGTATTTT; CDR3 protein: CASSRGVLTSGSDTQYF
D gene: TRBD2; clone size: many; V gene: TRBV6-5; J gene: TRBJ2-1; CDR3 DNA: TGTGCCAGCAGTTACTCGCTAGCGGGAGAAGAGCAGTTCTTC; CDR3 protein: CASSYSLAGEEQFF
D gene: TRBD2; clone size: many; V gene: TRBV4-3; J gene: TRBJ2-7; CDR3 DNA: TGCGCCAGCAGCCCCGGGACTAGCGGGTCCCCCTACGAGCAGTACTTC; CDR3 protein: CASSPGTSGSPYEQYF
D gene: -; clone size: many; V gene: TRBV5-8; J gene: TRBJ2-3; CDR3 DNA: TGTGCCAGCAGCTTGGGGCAGGGAGGCACAGATACGCAGTATTTT; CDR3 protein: CASSLGQGGTDTQYF
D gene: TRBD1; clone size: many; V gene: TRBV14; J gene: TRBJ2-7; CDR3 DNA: TGTGCCAGCAGCCAGACAGGGGGAGGCTACGAGCAGTACTTC; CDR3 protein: CASSQTGGGYEQYF
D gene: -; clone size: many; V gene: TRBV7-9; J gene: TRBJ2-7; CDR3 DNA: TGTGCCAGCAGCTTAGAGGGACTCCCCCCCGGGCAGTACTTC; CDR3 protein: CASSLEGLPPGQYF